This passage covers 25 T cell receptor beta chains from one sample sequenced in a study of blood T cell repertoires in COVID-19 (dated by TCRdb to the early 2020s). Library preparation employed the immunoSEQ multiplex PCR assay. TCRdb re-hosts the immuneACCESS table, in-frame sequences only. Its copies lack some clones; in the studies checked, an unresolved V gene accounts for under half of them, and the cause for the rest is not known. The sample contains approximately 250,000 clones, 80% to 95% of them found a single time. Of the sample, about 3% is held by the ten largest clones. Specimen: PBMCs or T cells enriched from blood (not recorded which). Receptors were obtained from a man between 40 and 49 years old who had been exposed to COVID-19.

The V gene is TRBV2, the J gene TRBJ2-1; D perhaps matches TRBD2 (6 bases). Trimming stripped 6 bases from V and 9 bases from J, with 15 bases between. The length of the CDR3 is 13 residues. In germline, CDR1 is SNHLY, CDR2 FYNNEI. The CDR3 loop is CASREGSGIEQFF. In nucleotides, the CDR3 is TGTGCCAGCAGGGAGGGGTCGGGCATTGAGCAGTTCTTC.

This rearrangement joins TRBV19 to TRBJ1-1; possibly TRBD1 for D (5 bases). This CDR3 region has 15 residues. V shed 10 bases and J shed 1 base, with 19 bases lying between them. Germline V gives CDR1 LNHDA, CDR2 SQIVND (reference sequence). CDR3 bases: TGTGCCACTTACAAGATGACAGCCCCGAACACTGAAGCTTTCTTT. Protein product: CATYKMTAPNTEAFF.

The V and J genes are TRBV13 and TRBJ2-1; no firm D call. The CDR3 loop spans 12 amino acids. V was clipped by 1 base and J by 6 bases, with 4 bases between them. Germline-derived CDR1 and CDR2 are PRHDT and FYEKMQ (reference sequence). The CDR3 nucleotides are TGTGCCAGCAGCTTAGTCCGCAATGAGCAGTTCTTC. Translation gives CASSLVRNEQFF.

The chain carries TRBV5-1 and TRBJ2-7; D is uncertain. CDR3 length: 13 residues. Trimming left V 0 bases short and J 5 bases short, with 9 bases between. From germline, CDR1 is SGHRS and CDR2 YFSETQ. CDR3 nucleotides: TGCGCCAGCAGCTTGGGGCTAGTTAACGAGCAGTACTTC. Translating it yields CASSLGLVNEQYF.

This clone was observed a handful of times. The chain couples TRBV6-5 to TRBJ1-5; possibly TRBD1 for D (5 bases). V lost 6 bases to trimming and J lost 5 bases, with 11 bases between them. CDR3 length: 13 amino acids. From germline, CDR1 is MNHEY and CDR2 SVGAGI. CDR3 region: CASSPTAHQPQHF. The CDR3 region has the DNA TGTGCCAGCAGCCCGACAGCTCATCAGCCCCAGCATTTT.

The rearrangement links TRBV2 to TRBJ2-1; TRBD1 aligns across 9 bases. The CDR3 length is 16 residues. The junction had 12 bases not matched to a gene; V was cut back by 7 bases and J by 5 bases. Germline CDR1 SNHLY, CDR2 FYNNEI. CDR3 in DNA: TGTGCCAGCACTCAACTCCTAGGACAGGGGAACAATGAGCAGTTCTTC. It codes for CASTQLLGQGNNEQFF.

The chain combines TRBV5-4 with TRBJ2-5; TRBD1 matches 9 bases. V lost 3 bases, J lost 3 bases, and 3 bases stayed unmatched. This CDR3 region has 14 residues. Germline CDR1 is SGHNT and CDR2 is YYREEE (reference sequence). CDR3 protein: CASSSGTGKETQYF. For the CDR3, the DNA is TGTGCCAGCAGCTCCGGGACAGGGAAAGAGACCCAGTACTTC.

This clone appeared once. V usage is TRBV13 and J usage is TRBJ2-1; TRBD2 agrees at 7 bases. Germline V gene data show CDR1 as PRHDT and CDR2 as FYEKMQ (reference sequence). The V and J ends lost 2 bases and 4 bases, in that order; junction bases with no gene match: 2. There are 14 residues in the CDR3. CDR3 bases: TGTGCCAGCAGCTTATCTAGCGGTTACAATGAGCAGTTCTTC. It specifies CASSLSSGYNEQFF.

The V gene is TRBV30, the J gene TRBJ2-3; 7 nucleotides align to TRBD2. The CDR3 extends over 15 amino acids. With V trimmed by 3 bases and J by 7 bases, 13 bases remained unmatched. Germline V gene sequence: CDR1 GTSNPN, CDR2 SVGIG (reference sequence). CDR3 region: CAWSRPGLSLNTQYF. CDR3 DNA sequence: TGTGCCTGGAGCCGACCGGGACTAAGTTTAAATACGCAGTATTTT.

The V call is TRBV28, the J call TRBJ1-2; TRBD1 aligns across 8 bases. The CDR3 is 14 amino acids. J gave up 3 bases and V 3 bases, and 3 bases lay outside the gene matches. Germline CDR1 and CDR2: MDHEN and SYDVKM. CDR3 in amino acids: CASSFPGQDYGYTF. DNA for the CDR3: TGTGCCAGCAGTTTCCCGGGACAGGACTATGGCTACACCTTC.

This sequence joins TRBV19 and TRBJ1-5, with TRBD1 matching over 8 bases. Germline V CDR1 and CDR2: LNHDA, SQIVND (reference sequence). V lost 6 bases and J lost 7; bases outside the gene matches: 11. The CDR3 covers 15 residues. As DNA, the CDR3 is TGTGCCAGTAGCCTTCAGGGGGCCACTAAACAGCCCCAGCATTTT. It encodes CASSLQGATKQPQHF. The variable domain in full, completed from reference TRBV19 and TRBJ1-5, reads DGGITQSPKYLFRKEGQNVTLSCEQNLNHDAMYWYRQDPGQGLRLIYYSQIVNDFQKGDIAEGYSVSREKKESFPLTVTSAQKNPTAFYLCASSLQGATKQPQHFGDGTRLSIL.

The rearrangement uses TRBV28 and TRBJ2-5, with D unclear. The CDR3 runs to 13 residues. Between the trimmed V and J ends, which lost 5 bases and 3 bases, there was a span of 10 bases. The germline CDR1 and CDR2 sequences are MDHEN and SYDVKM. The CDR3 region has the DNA TGTGCCAGCAGTAGCAACCTCAAAGAGACCCAGTACTTC. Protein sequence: CASSSNLKETQYF.

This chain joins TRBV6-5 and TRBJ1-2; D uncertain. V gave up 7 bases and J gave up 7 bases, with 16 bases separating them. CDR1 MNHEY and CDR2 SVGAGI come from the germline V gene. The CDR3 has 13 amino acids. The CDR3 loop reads CASTNRESPGYTF. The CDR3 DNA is TGTGCCAGCACCAATCGAGAGTCCCCTGGCTACACCTTC.

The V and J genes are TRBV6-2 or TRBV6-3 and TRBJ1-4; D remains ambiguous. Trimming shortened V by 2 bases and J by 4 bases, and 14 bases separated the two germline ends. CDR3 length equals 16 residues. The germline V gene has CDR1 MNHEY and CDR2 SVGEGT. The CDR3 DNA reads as TGTGCCAGCAGTTACGGACGGCGGGCTAATAATGAAAAACTGTTTTTT. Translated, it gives CASSYGRRANNEKLFF.

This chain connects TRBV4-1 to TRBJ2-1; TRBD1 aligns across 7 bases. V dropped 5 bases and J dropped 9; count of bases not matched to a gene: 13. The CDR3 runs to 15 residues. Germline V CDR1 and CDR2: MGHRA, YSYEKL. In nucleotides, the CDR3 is TGCGCCAGCAGCTCCAGGACAGGCCCCGGTGGTGAGCAGTTCTTC. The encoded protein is CASSSRTGPGGEQFF.

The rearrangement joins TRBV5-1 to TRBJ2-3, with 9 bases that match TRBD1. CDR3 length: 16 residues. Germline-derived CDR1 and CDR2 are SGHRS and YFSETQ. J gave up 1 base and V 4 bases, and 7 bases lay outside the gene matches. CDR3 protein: CASSIGQGIGTDTQYF. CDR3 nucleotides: TGCGCCAGCAGCATCGGACAGGGGATCGGCACAGATACGCAGTATTTT.

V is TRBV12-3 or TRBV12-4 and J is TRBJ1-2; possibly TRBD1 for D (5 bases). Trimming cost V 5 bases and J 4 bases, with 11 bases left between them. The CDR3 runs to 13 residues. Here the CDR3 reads CASSGDSSYGYTF. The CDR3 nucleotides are TGTGCCAGCAGTGGAGACAGTAGCTATGGCTACACCTTC.

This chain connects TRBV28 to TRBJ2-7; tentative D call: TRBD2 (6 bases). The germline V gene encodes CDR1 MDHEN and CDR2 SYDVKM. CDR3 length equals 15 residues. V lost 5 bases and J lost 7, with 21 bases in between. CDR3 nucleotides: TGTGCCAGCAGTCCCCCCGGCGGGATGCCAAGGGAGCAGTACTTC. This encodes CASSPPGGMPREQYF.

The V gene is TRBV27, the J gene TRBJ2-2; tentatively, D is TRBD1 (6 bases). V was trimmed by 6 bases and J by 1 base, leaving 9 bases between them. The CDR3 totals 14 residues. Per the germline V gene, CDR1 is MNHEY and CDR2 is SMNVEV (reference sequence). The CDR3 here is CASRGAGNTGELFF. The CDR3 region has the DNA TGTGCCAGCAGGGGGGCAGGGAACACCGGGGAGCTGTTTTTT.

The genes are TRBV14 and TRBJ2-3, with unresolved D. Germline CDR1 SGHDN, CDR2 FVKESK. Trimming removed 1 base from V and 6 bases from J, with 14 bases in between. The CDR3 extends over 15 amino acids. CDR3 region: CASSQVHALGDTQYF. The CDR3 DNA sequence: TGTGCCAGCAGCCAAGTTCACGCGCTCGGGGATACGCAGTATTTT.

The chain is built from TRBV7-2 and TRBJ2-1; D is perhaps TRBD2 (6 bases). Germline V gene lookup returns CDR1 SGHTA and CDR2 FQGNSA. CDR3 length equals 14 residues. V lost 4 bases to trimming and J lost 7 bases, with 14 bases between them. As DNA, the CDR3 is TGTGCCAGCAGCTCCCCCGGGGGTACTAATGAGCAGTTCTTC. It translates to CASSSPGGTNEQFF.

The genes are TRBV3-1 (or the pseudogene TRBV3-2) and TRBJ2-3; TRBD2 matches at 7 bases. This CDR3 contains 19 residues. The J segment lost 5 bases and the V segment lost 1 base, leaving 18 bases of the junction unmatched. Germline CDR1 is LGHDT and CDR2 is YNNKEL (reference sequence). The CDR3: CASSQGPGRRGKFEDTQYF. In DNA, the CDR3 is TGTGCCAGCAGCCAAGGCCCCGGGAGGCGGGGTAAGTTTGAAGATACGCAGTATTTT.

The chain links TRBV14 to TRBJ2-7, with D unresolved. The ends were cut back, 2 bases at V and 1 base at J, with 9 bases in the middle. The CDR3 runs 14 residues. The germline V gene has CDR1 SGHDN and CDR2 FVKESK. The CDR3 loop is CASSQMGSSYEQYF. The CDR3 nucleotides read TGTGCCAGCAGCCAAATGGGCAGTTCCTACGAGCAGTACTTC.

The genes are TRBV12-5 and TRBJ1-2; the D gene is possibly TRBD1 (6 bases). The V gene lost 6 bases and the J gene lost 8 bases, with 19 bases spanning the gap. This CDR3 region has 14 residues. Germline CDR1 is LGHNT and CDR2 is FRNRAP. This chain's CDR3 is CASGFGQPTSGYTF. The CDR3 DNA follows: TGTGCTAGTGGGTTCGGACAGCCAACCTCCGGCTACACCTTC.

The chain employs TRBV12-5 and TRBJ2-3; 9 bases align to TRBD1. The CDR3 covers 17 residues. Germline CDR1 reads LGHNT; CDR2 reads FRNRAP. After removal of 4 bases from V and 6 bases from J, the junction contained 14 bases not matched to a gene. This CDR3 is CASGSSPGQGIMDTQYF. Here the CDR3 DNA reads TGTGCTAGTGGTTCCTCGCCGGGACAGGGAATCATGGATACGCAGTATTTT.